Following are 8 T cell receptor beta chains from one sample sequenced in a study of blood T cells in healthy people across ages. The authors ran a second PCR of about 6 to 11 cycles using a sample-barcoded 5' primer and a J-beta primer mix. A single record per CDR3 protein comes from TCRdb applying MiXCR to the 5' RACE reads. The sample lists 540,000 or so distinct CDR3 sequences, under 55% occurring once. The sequenced sample was blood. The source of these receptors is a man older than 75 in good health.

This clonotype has just a few counts. The rearrangement links TRBV5-1 to TRBJ1-2, with 10 bases identical to TRBD1. V dropped 4 bases and J dropped 5; count of bases not matched to a gene: 5. This CDR3 is 14 amino acids long. CDR1 and CDR2 from the germline V gene are SGHRS and YFSETQ. The CDR3 sequence is CASSPGQGMYGYTF. The CDR3 DNA is TGCGCCAGCAGCCCGGGACAGGGGATGTATGGCTACACCTTC.

The rearrangement uses TRBV29-1 and TRBJ1-2; 7 bases match TRBD1. Germline CDR1 reads SQVTM; CDR2 reads ANQGSEA. The CDR3 has 14 residues. J gave up 0 bases and V 4 bases, and 5 bases lay outside the gene matches. The CDR3 sequence: CSVVQGQSNYGYTF. CDR3 coding DNA: TGCAGCGTTGTCCAGGGACAGTCTAACTATGGCTACACCTTC. Using reference TRBV29-1 and TRBJ1-2 for the parts outside the CDR3, the full variable domain is SAVISQKPSRDICQRGTSLTIQCQVDSQVTMMFWYRQQPGQSLTLIATANQGSEATYESGFVIDKFPISRPNLTFSTLTVSNMSPEDSSIYLCSVVQGQSNYGYTFGSGTRLTVV.

DNA of the CDR3: TGTGCCAGCAGCTCTGACATAATCAACTATGGCTACACCTTC. This codes for CASSSDIINYGYTF. The chain links TRBV7-2 to TRBJ1-2; D uncertain. Germline loops: CDR1 SGHTA, CDR2 FQGNSA. The length of the CDR3 is 14 residues. V lost 4 bases to trimming and J lost 2 bases, with 11 bases between them. Drawing the rest from reference TRBV7-2 and TRBJ1-2, the complete variable domain is GAGVSQSPSNKVTEKGKDVELRCDPISGHTALYWYRQSLGQGLEFLIYFQGNSAPDKSGLPSDRFSAERTGGSVSTLTIQRTQQEDSAVYLCASSSDIINYGYTFGSGTRLTVV.

The chain uses TRBV20-1 and TRBJ1-2, with TRBD1 as a possible D gene (5 bases). The length of the CDR3 is 15 residues. CDR1 is DFQATT and CDR2 is SNEGSKA in the germline V gene (reference sequence). V was clipped by 3 bases and J by 10 bases, with 24 bases between them. The CDR3 loop reads CSASPARQDIGTYTF. The DNA of the CDR3 is TGCAGTGCTAGCCCGGCGAGACAAGACATCGGGACCTACACCTTC.

The chain is built from TRBV7-9 and TRBJ1-4, with a possible D match to TRBD1 (5 bases). Trimming stripped 5 bases from V and 1 base from J, with 14 bases between. CDR1 SEHNR and CDR2 FQNEAQ come from the germline V gene (reference sequence). This CDR3 contains 16 residues. The CDR3 here is CASSPLWQGTNEKLFF. Written as DNA, the CDR3 is TGTGCCAGCAGCCCCCTTTGGCAGGGAACTAATGAAAAACTGTTTTTT.

This chain connects TRBV6-2 or TRBV6-3 to TRBJ2-1, with 7 bases fitting TRBD2. Looked up from germline, CDR1 is MNHEY and CDR2 is SVGEGT. V shed 5 bases and J 5 bases; nucleotides not matched to a gene: 9. The CDR3 runs 15 residues. The CDR3 nucleotides read TGTGCCAGCAGTCTGCCCGGGACTATCAACAATGAGCAGTTCTTC. It translates to CASSLPGTINNEQFF.

The chain carries TRBV3-1 and TRBJ1-2; TRBD1 aligns across 8 bases. Germline trimming cut 1 base from V and 8 bases from J; bases unmatched to any gene: 6. From germline, CDR1 is LGHDT and CDR2 YNNKEL (reference sequence). This CDR3 is built from 14 residues. This chain's CDR3 is CASSQAGQGRGYTF. Here the CDR3 DNA reads TGTGCCAGCAGCCAAGCTGGACAGGGCCGGGGCTACACCTTC.

The chain uses TRBV4-1 and TRBJ2-7, with 7 bases that match TRBD1. Germline lookup yields CDR1 MGHRA and CDR2 YSYEKL. The CDR3 extends over 17 amino acids. Trimming cost V 4 bases and J 1 base; bases outside gene matches: 13. The CDR3 spells CASSLNPFLQGSYEQYF. CDR3 sequence (DNA): TGCGCCAGCAGCCTAAACCCGTTCCTACAGGGGTCCTACGAGCAGTACTTC.